A selection of T cell receptor beta chains follows, all from one sample in a study of blood T cell repertoires in COVID-19. Libraries were prepared by immunoSEQ multiplex PCR; TCRdb keeps only in-frame clonotypes and omits some of them. Seen here are approximately 170,000 clones, about nine tenths observed once, and the top ten hold approximately 9%. Material: PBMCs or T cells enriched from blood (not recorded which). The receptor set was obtained from a young woman who had recovered from COVID-19. CDR3s include the opening cysteine and the closing phenylalanine or tryptophan. D genes are given only for firm matches. Only part of the rows carry a size: once, few, many, or a class if the clone is expanded.

d_gene: TRBD2
abundance: NA
j_gene: TRBJ2-7
v_gene: TRBV11-3
CDR3aa: CASSLGRGTPYEQYF
CDR3nt: TGTGCCAGCAGCTTAGGGCGGGGGACCCCCTACGAGCAGTACTTC

d_gene: TRBD2
abundance: NA
j_gene: TRBJ2-5
v_gene: TRBV2
CDR3aa: CASVSGLAGQETQYF
CDR3nt: TGTGCCAGCGTCTCGGGACTAGCGGGGCAAGAGACCCAGTACTTC

d_gene: NA
abundance: NA
j_gene: TRBJ1-2
v_gene: TRBV4-2
CDR3aa: CASSQATGLNYGYTF
CDR3nt: TGTGCCAGCAGCCAAGCCACAGGCCTTAACTATGGCTACACCTTC

d_gene: TRBD1
abundance: NA
j_gene: TRBJ1-2
v_gene: TRBV6-5
CDR3aa: CASSYSRGLGGYTF
CDR3nt: TGTGCCAGCAGTTACTCAAGGGGGCTCGGAGGCTACACCTTC

d_gene: NA
abundance: NA
j_gene: TRBJ2-3
v_gene: TRBV12-2
CDR3aa: CASRLVSAGGRSTDTQYF
CDR3nt: TGTGCAAGTCGCTTAGTGTCGGCGGGGGGCCGTAGCACAGATACGCAGTATTTT

d_gene: TRBD2
abundance: few
j_gene: TRBJ2-3
v_gene: TRBV13
CDR3aa: CASSSTETRGGAFGERDTQYF
CDR3nt: TGTGCCAGCAGCTCGACGGAAACTCGCGGGGGGGCCTTTGGGGAGCGGGATACGCAGTATTTT

d_gene: TRBD1
abundance: NA
j_gene: TRBJ1-1
v_gene: TRBV9
CDR3aa: CASSAGTVYTEAFF
CDR3nt: TGTGCCAGCAGCGCCGGGACAGTGTACACTGAAGCTTTCTTT

d_gene: TRBD2
abundance: NA
j_gene: TRBJ2-5
v_gene: TRBV4-1
CDR3aa: CASSQDGTGLGTQYF
CDR3nt: TGCGCCAGCAGCCAAGATGGGACTGGACTAGGGACCCAGTACTTC

d_gene: TRBD1
abundance: few
j_gene: TRBJ2-1
v_gene: TRBV4-1
CDR3aa: CAVSGGPRDEQFF
CDR3nt: TGCGCTGTGTCAGGGGGCCCAAGAGATGAGCAGTTCTTC

d_gene: NA
abundance: NA
j_gene: TRBJ2-7
v_gene: TRBV15
CDR3aa: CATSRDLGQAREQYF
CDR3nt: TGTGCCACCAGCAGAGATTTGGGGCAGGCCCGAGAGCAGTACTTC

d_gene: NA
abundance: NA
j_gene: TRBJ2-7
v_gene: TRBV7-2
CDR3aa: CASSPRAGPSREQYF
CDR3nt: TGTGCCAGCAGCCCCCGTGCAGGGCCATCCCGCGAGCAGTACTTC

d_gene: NA
abundance: NA
j_gene: TRBJ2-6
v_gene: TRBV28
CDR3aa: CASSLLPGSGANVLTF
CDR3nt: TGTGCCAGCAGTCTCCTGCCTGGGAGTGGGGCCAACGTCCTGACTTTC

d_gene: NA
abundance: NA
j_gene: TRBJ1-6
v_gene: TRBV27
CDR3aa: CASSRRTEGNSPLHF
CDR3nt: TGTGCCAGCAGTCGGAGGACGGAGGGGAATTCACCCCTCCACTTT

d_gene: TRBD1
abundance: NA
j_gene: TRBJ1-5
v_gene: TRBV28
CDR3aa: CASWDRGNQPQHF
CDR3nt: TGTGCCAGCTGGGACAGGGGCAATCAGCCCCAGCATTTT

d_gene: NA
abundance: few
j_gene: TRBJ1-1
v_gene: TRBV3-1/TRBV3-2
CDR3aa: CASGEGINTEAFF
CDR3nt: TGTGCCAGCGGGGAGGGTATCAACACTGAAGCTTTCTTT

d_gene: NA
abundance: NA
j_gene: TRBJ1-1
v_gene: TRBV5-8
CDR3aa: CASSYGTLNTEAFF
CDR3nt: TGTGCCAGCAGCTACGGGACATTGAACACTGAAGCTTTCTTT

d_gene: NA
abundance: few
j_gene: TRBJ2-1
v_gene: TRBV6-5
CDR3aa: CASSYLNEQFF
CDR3nt: TGTGCCAGCAGTTACCTCAATGAGCAGTTCTTC

d_gene: TRBD2
abundance: NA
j_gene: TRBJ2-2
v_gene: TRBV9
CDR3aa: CASSPHSGTGTGELFF
CDR3nt: TGTGCCAGCAGCCCTCATAGCGGGACGGGCACCGGGGAGCTGTTTTTT

d_gene: NA
abundance: NA
j_gene: TRBJ1-4
v_gene: TRBV5-6
CDR3aa: CASSLASAGTNEKLFF
CDR3nt: TGTGCCAGCAGCTTGGCCAGTGCCGGGACTAATGAAAAACTGTTTTTT

d_gene: NA
abundance: NA
j_gene: TRBJ1-5
v_gene: TRBV11-3
CDR3aa: CASSLQGTSIDQPQHF
CDR3nt: TGTGCCAGCAGCTTACAGGGTACAAGTATTGATCAGCCCCAGCATTTT

d_gene: NA
abundance: few
j_gene: TRBJ2-7
v_gene: TRBV7-2
CDR3aa: CASSLEGISSYEQYF
CDR3nt: TGTGCCAGCAGCTTAGAGGGGATTAGCTCCTACGAGCAGTACTTC

d_gene: TRBD1
abundance: NA
j_gene: TRBJ2-5
v_gene: TRBV15
CDR3aa: CATSRDSGQGMAQYF
CDR3nt: TGTGCCACCAGCAGAGATTCGGGACAGGGCATGGCCCAGTACTTC

d_gene: TRBD2
abundance: NA
j_gene: TRBJ2-1
v_gene: TRBV4-3
CDR3aa: CASSQGSSGGAEGEQFF
CDR3nt: TGCGCCAGCAGCCAGGGGTCTAGCGGGGGGGCCGAGGGTGAGCAGTTCTTC

d_gene: NA
abundance: NA
j_gene: TRBJ1-5
v_gene: TRBV2
CDR3aa: CASMPENQPQHF
CDR3nt: TGTGCCAGCATGCCGGAGAATCAGCCCCAGCATTTT

d_gene: NA
abundance: NA
j_gene: TRBJ2-1
v_gene: TRBV5-1
CDR3aa: CASSSSWSSYNEQFF
CDR3nt: TGCGCCAGCAGTTCGAGTTGGAGCTCCTACAATGAGCAGTTCTTC

d_gene: NA
abundance: NA
j_gene: TRBJ1-2
v_gene: TRBV9
CDR3aa: CASSVHRDGVYLSGYTF
CDR3nt: TGTGCCAGCAGCGTGCACAGGGATGGGGTTTATCTTTCTGGCTACACCTTC

d_gene: NA
abundance: NA
j_gene: TRBJ1-1
v_gene: TRBV28
CDR3aa: CASSPGFKMNTEAFF
CDR3nt: TGTGCCAGCAGTCCAGGGTTCAAGATGAACACTGAAGCTTTCTTT

d_gene: NA
abundance: NA
j_gene: TRBJ1-6
v_gene: TRBV4-3
CDR3aa: CASSQDSQVENSPLHF
CDR3nt: TGCGCCAGCAGCCAAGATTCACAAGTTGAAAATTCACCCCTCCACTTT

d_gene: NA
abundance: NA
j_gene: TRBJ1-4
v_gene: TRBV6-2/TRBV6-3
CDR3aa: CASSYTRDGHEKLFF
CDR3nt: TGTGCCAGCAGTTACACGCGGGACGGCCATGAAAAACTGTTTTTT

d_gene: NA
abundance: NA
j_gene: TRBJ2-2
v_gene: TRBV11-2
CDR3aa: CASSLGRGLDTGELFF
CDR3nt: TGTGCCAGCAGCTTAGGTCGGGGACTGGACACCGGGGAGCTGTTTTTT

d_gene: NA
abundance: NA
j_gene: TRBJ2-3
v_gene: TRBV30
CDR3aa: CAWKGGRTDTQYF
CDR3nt: TGTGCCTGGAAAGGCGGGCGCACAGATACGCAGTATTTT

d_gene: NA
abundance: NA
j_gene: TRBJ1-5
v_gene: TRBV30
CDR3aa: CAWSVVNQPQHF
CDR3nt: TGTGCCTGGAGTGTCGTGAATCAGCCCCAGCATTTT

d_gene: NA
abundance: NA
j_gene: TRBJ2-1
v_gene: TRBV30
CDR3aa: CAWSVSAEQFF
CDR3nt: TGTGCCTGGAGTGTGAGTGCTGAGCAGTTCTTC

d_gene: NA
abundance: NA
j_gene: TRBJ1-5
v_gene: TRBV28
CDR3aa: CASRLLEQPQHF
CDR3nt: TGTGCCAGCAGGCTGTTAGAACAGCCCCAGCATTTT

d_gene: TRBD1
abundance: NA
j_gene: TRBJ1-6
v_gene: TRBV6-5
CDR3aa: CASSPGQGNSPLHF
CDR3nt: TGTGCCAGCAGTCCGGGACAGGGCAATTCACCCCTCCACTTT

d_gene: TRBD1
abundance: NA
j_gene: TRBJ1-4
v_gene: TRBV2
CDR3aa: CASSDGAQQGADEKLFF
CDR3nt: TGTGCCAGCAGTGATGGGGCTCAACAGGGGGCGGATGAAAAACTGTTTTTT

d_gene: TRBD2
abundance: NA
j_gene: TRBJ2-3
v_gene: TRBV2
CDR3aa: CASSTRAGGLSGTDTQYF
CDR3nt: TGTGCCAGCAGTACTAGAGCGGGGGGCTTGTCGGGCACAGATACGCAGTATTTT

d_gene: NA
abundance: NA
j_gene: TRBJ2-3
v_gene: TRBV18
CDR3aa: CASSPPRSGASTDTQYF
CDR3nt: TGTGCCAGCTCACCACCGAGGAGCGGAGCTAGCACAGATACGCAGTATTTT

d_gene: NA
abundance: NA
j_gene: TRBJ1-1
v_gene: TRBV7-6
CDR3aa: CASSLGQNTEAFF
CDR3nt: TGTGCCAGCAGCTTAGGGCAGAACACTGAAGCTTTCTTT

d_gene: TRBD2
abundance: NA
j_gene: TRBJ2-3
v_gene: TRBV7-2
CDR3aa: CASTLRSGQTDTQYF
CDR3nt: TGTGCCAGCACCCTTCGTAGCGGGCAGACAGATACGCAGTATTTT

d_gene: NA
abundance: NA
j_gene: TRBJ2-3
v_gene: TRBV2
CDR3aa: CAIGLGTDTQYF
CDR3nt: TGTGCCATCGGACTGGGCACAGATACGCAGTATTTT

d_gene: NA
abundance: NA
j_gene: TRBJ2-5
v_gene: TRBV2
CDR3aa: CASSEATGRTETQYF
CDR3nt: TGTGCCAGCAGTGAAGCAACGGGGAGGACGGAGACCCAGTACTTC

d_gene: NA
abundance: NA
j_gene: TRBJ1-3
v_gene: TRBV2
CDR3aa: CASTAVRSSGNTIYF
CDR3nt: TGTGCCAGCACTGCAGTCCGAAGCTCTGGAAACACCATATATTTT

d_gene: TRBD2
abundance: NA
j_gene: TRBJ2-3
v_gene: TRBV5-6
CDR3aa: CASTPERGLSTDTQYF
CDR3nt: TGTGCCAGCACACCCGAGCGGGGGTTGAGCACAGATACGCAGTATTTT

d_gene: TRBD2
abundance: once
j_gene: TRBJ2-5
v_gene: TRBV7-9
CDR3aa: CASSPQRGAQETQYF
CDR3nt: TGTGCCAGCAGCCCCCAGCGGGGGGCTCAAGAGACCCAGTACTTC

d_gene: TRBD2
abundance: once
j_gene: TRBJ2-7
v_gene: TRBV11-2
CDR3aa: CASMHWGTSGVYEQYF
CDR3nt: TGTGCCAGCATGCATTGGGGGACTAGCGGGGTCTACGAGCAGTACTTC

d_gene: NA
abundance: NA
j_gene: TRBJ1-2
v_gene: TRBV5-1
CDR3aa: CASSLGIGDYGYTF
CDR3nt: TGCGCCAGCAGCTTGGGTATAGGGGACTATGGCTACACCTTC

d_gene: NA
abundance: NA
j_gene: TRBJ2-2
v_gene: TRBV7-8
CDR3aa: CASSPLPSILGELFF
CDR3nt: TGTGCCAGCAGCCCCCTCCCTAGCATCCTCGGGGAGCTGTTTTTT

d_gene: NA
abundance: NA
j_gene: TRBJ1-1
v_gene: TRBV4-1
CDR3aa: CASSLVGDSEAFF
CDR3nt: TGCGCCAGCAGCCTAGTAGGGGATTCAGAAGCTTTCTTT

d_gene: NA
abundance: NA
j_gene: TRBJ1-1
v_gene: TRBV28
CDR3aa: CASNVLRPLNTEAFF
CDR3nt: TGTGCCAGCAATGTCTTGCGGCCATTGAACACTGAAGCTTTCTTT

d_gene: NA
abundance: NA
j_gene: TRBJ1-5
v_gene: TRBV2
CDR3aa: CASSQDGQGFSQPQHF
CDR3nt: TGTGCCAGCAGTCAGGACGGGCAGGGCTTCAGCCAGCCCCAGCATTTT

d_gene: NA
abundance: NA
j_gene: TRBJ2-7
v_gene: TRBV18
CDR3aa: CASSPSGGGSYEQYF
CDR3nt: TGTGCCAGCTCACCCTCGGGGGGCGGATCCTACGAGCAGTACTTC

d_gene: TRBD1
abundance: NA
j_gene: TRBJ1-1
v_gene: TRBV7-9
CDR3aa: CASSSRTGGGGTEAFF
CDR3nt: TGTGCCAGCAGCTCCCGGACAGGGGGCGGGGGCACTGAAGCTTTCTTT

d_gene: TRBD1
abundance: once
j_gene: TRBJ1-4
v_gene: TRBV6-2/TRBV6-3
CDR3aa: CASSPRDRSPWGEKLFF
CDR3nt: TGTGCCAGCAGTCCGCGGGACAGGTCCCCATGGGGCGAAAAACTGTTTTTT

d_gene: NA
abundance: NA
j_gene: TRBJ1-6
v_gene: TRBV6-5
CDR3aa: CASRQTVSNSPLHF
CDR3nt: TGTGCCAGCAGGCAGACAGTCTCAAATTCACCCCTCCACTTT

d_gene: NA
abundance: NA
j_gene: TRBJ1-4
v_gene: TRBV6-2/TRBV6-3
CDR3aa: CASSYSGSLGEKLFF
CDR3nt: TGTGCCAGCAGTTACTCGGGGAGCCTTGGTGAAAAACTGTTTTTT

d_gene: NA
abundance: few
j_gene: TRBJ1-2
v_gene: TRBV27
CDR3aa: CASSLAGADYGYTF
CDR3nt: TGTGCCAGCAGTTTAGCAGGGGCCGACTATGGCTACACCTTC

d_gene: TRBD2
abundance: NA
j_gene: TRBJ2-5
v_gene: TRBV7-2
CDR3aa: CASSPGLAGGQETQYF
CDR3nt: TGTGCCAGCAGCCCAGGATTAGCGGGGGGGCAAGAGACCCAGTACTTC

d_gene: TRBD2
abundance: NA
j_gene: TRBJ2-7
v_gene: TRBV27
CDR3aa: CASSPATIAGGPYEQYF
CDR3nt: TGTGCCAGCAGTCCGGCGACTATAGCGGGAGGGCCTTACGAGCAGTACTTC

d_gene: TRBD1
abundance: NA
j_gene: TRBJ2-5
v_gene: TRBV29-1
CDR3aa: CSVEGEPRGRETQYF
CDR3nt: TGCAGCGTTGAAGGCGAACCCAGGGGGCGGGAGACCCAGTACTTC